This T cell receptor beta chain appears in the sequencing data of a study of cytotoxic CD8 clonotypes in ibrutinib-treated CLL. Study at large: Productive templates averaged roughly 270,000 per sample, and productive rearrangements 94,082.

In germline, CDR1 is KGHSY, CDR2 FQNENV. Trimming took 4 bases from V and 1 from J, leaving 10 bases between them. This CDR3 contains 14 residues. The study, taken as a whole, reports: Baseline levels were approached again at progression, after clonality had risen at ibrutinib response.

Investigators sought sequencing depths of between 1 in 200,000 and 1 in 1 million T cells. Assay used: immunoSEQ multiplex PCR; TCRdb lists only in-frame clones, some missing. Here the sample spans nearly 100,000 clones, 70% to 85% being singletons. Comments on this clone: Its target is not known.

The sequence derives from a human donor with chronic lymphocytic leukemia. This rearrangement joins TRBV16 to TRBJ1-2; maybe TRBD1 (5 bases). Here the sequenced sample was PBMCs, taken after 12 months of ibrutinib treatment. CDR3 bases: TGTGCCAGCAGCCGGGACGCCTTTAACTATGGCTACACCTTC. It translates to CASSRDAFNYGYTF.